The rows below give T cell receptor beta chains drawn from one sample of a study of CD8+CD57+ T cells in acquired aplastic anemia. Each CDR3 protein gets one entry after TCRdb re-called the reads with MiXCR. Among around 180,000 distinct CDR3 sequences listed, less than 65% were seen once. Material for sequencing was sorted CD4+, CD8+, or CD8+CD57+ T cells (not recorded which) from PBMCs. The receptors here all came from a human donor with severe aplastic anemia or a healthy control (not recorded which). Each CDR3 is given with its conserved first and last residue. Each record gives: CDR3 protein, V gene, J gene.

CDR3 protein: CASSDRRSSYEQYF
V gene: TRBV7-2
J gene: TRBJ2-7

CDR3 protein: CASSLGTGAHSPLHF
V gene: TRBV7-9
J gene: TRBJ1-6

CDR3 protein: CASSPIGTGGYEQYF
V gene: TRBV5-4
J gene: TRBJ2-7

CDR3 protein: CSVAGGQGYEQYF
V gene: TRBV29-1
J gene: TRBJ2-7

CDR3 protein: CSARDPGMNTEAFF
V gene: TRBV20-1
J gene: TRBJ1-1

CDR3 protein: CASSGGQGRHEQYF
V gene: TRBV5-4
J gene: TRBJ2-7

CDR3 protein: CASRTQGSNTEAFF
V gene: TRBV5-1
J gene: TRBJ1-1

CDR3 protein: CASSYGVLYEQYF
V gene: TRBV14
J gene: TRBJ2-7

CDR3 protein: CASNLPYTGELFF
V gene: TRBV5-5
J gene: TRBJ2-2

CDR3 protein: CATSRQGLASEQYF
V gene: TRBV15
J gene: TRBJ2-7

CDR3 protein: CAISESVQIYGYTF
V gene: TRBV10-3
J gene: TRBJ1-2

CDR3 protein: CASRSGTDNYGYTF
V gene: TRBV7-2
J gene: TRBJ1-2

CDR3 protein: CAVRDFAYEQYF
V gene: TRBV6-1
J gene: TRBJ2-7

CDR3 protein: CASSIRTAEQYF
V gene: TRBV28
J gene: TRBJ2-7

CDR3 protein: CASSVGNGAYEQYF
V gene: TRBV9
J gene: TRBJ2-7

CDR3 protein: CASSPTHNYEQYF
V gene: TRBV7-8
J gene: TRBJ2-7

CDR3 protein: CSVAGKLSGKLFF
V gene: TRBV29-1
J gene: TRBJ1-4

CDR3 protein: CSVERGVKTGELFF
V gene: TRBV29-1
J gene: TRBJ2-2

CDR3 protein: CSARDLMATSWALYF
V gene: TRBV20-1
J gene: TRBJ1-3

CDR3 protein: CASSLVGQRPEAFF
V gene: TRBV7-2
J gene: TRBJ1-1

CDR3 protein: CASSLVVGGAYEQYF
V gene: TRBV7-3
J gene: -

CDR3 protein: CASSREGPAETQYF
V gene: TRBV7-2
J gene: TRBJ2-5

CDR3 protein: CASSLHGLAGGPRTQYF
V gene: TRBV7-2
J gene: TRBJ2-5

CDR3 protein: CASSFGTGDSPLHF
V gene: TRBV5-1
J gene: TRBJ1-6

CDR3 protein: CASSSPSTSRTQYF
V gene: TRBV6-6
J gene: TRBJ2-3

CDR3 protein: CSAALQGASEQYF
V gene: TRBV20-1
J gene: TRBJ2-7

CDR3 protein: CATSSSRSGQGYEQYF
V gene: TRBV15
J gene: TRBJ2-7

CDR3 protein: CSAFRDRGWEQYF
V gene: TRBV20-1
J gene: TRBJ2-7

CDR3 protein: CASSYSRNYGYTF
V gene: TRBV27
J gene: TRBJ1-2

CDR3 protein: CASSVDPGTYEQYF
V gene: TRBV9
J gene: TRBJ2-7

CDR3 protein: CSAREPSGVYEQYF
V gene: TRBV20-1
J gene: TRBJ2-7

CDR3 protein: CASSVQVPDSGNTIYF
V gene: TRBV7-9
J gene: TRBJ1-3

CDR3 protein: CASSLPERNTEAFF
V gene: TRBV5-4
J gene: TRBJ1-1

CDR3 protein: CASSQETPPQPQHF
V gene: TRBV4-2
J gene: TRBJ1-5

CDR3 protein: CASSTKGVPNEQFF
V gene: TRBV7-9
J gene: TRBJ2-1

CDR3 protein: CASSLASSAPRPYEQYF
V gene: TRBV5-1
J gene: TRBJ2-7

CDR3 protein: CATRDGPTYEQYF
V gene: TRBV10-3
J gene: TRBJ2-7

CDR3 protein: CASSLVAGQLNTEAFF
V gene: TRBV7-3
J gene: TRBJ1-1

CDR3 protein: CATSVRGDEQFF
V gene: TRBV15
J gene: TRBJ2-1

CDR3 protein: CAISEPGRYEQYF
V gene: TRBV10-3
J gene: TRBJ2-7

CDR3 protein: CAGGVSTNEKLFF
V gene: TRBV6-1
J gene: TRBJ1-4

CDR3 protein: CASSLDRGGDEQYF
V gene: TRBV2
J gene: TRBJ2-7

CDR3 protein: CASSLANTEAFF
V gene: TRBV5-8
J gene: TRBJ1-1

CDR3 protein: CSARALERGPFREQFF
V gene: TRBV20-1
J gene: TRBJ2-1

CDR3 protein: CASSLQTNTEAFF
V gene: TRBV7-8
J gene: TRBJ1-1

CDR3 protein: CASSGGTSGVTDTQYF
V gene: TRBV5-4
J gene: TRBJ2-3

CDR3 protein: CASSFNSLETQYF
V gene: TRBV27
J gene: TRBJ2-5

CDR3 protein: CSAKPMTGKRDGYTF
V gene: TRBV20-1
J gene: TRBJ1-2

CDR3 protein: CASSPLGSRDTQYF
V gene: TRBV6-2/TRBV6-3
J gene: TRBJ2-3

CDR3 protein: CASSPRRQGQGYTF
V gene: TRBV12-3/TRBV12-4
J gene: TRBJ1-2

CDR3 protein: CASTKSDGGADTQYF
V gene: TRBV5-1
J gene: TRBJ2-3

CDR3 protein: CASSPGWGEKNEQFF
V gene: TRBV25-1
J gene: TRBJ2-1

CDR3 protein: CASSLLPGQGKNTEAFF
V gene: TRBV19
J gene: TRBJ1-1

CDR3 protein: CASISGGFGELFF
V gene: TRBV7-2
J gene: TRBJ2-2

CDR3 protein: CASSGDFFYEQYF
V gene: TRBV7-3
J gene: TRBJ2-7